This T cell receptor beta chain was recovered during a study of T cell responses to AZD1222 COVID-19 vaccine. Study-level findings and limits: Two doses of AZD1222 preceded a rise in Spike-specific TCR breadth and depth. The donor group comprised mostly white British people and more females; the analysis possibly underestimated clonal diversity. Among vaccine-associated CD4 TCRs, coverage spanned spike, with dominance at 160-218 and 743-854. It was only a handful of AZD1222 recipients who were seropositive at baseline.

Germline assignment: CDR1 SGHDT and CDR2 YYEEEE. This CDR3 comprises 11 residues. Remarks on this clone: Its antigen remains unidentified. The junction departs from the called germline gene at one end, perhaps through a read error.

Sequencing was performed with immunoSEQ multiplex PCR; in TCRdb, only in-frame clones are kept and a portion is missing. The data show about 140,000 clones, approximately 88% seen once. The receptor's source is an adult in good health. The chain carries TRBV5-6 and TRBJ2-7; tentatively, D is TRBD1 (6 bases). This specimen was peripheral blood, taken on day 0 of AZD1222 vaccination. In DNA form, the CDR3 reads TGTGCCAGCAGATTGGGGGCCGAGCAGTACTTC. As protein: CASRLGAEQYF.